The 21 T cell receptor beta chains below were found in one sample sequenced in a study of shared clonotypes between healthy human individuals. Sequenced by immunoSEQ multiplex PCR; TCRdb stores in-frame clones only, minus some. The top ten clones hold around 1.8% of a sample with almost 750,000 clones, over 55% of them seen once. The sample was memory CD4+ T cells sorted from blood. Subset described: CD45RA-negative fraction. Source of these receptors: a woman in her 30s in good health.

V is TRBV28 and J is TRBJ1-5; D may be TRBD1 (5 bases). Germline values: CDR1 MDHEN, CDR2 SYDVKM. The CDR3 sequence is 16 residues long. The germline V and J ends were trimmed by 4 bases and 7 bases, with 20 bases remaining between them. The CDR3 here is CASSSFGRGDGQPQHF. The CDR3 nucleotides are TGTGCCAGCAGTTCTTTCGGACGGGGGGACGGACAGCCCCAGCATTTT.

J is TRBJ1-5 and V is TRBV21-1. TRBV21-1 is a recognized pseudogene. The CDR3 spans 14 residues. This CDR3 reads CASSKGRVNQPQHF. DNA of the CDR3: TGTGCCAGCAGCAAAGGGCGGGTCAATCAGCCCCAGCATTTT.

This clone has a handful of counts. The rearrangement links TRBV30 to TRBJ1-5; 9 nucleotides align to TRBD1. J gave up 6 bases and V 4 bases, and 7 bases lay outside the gene matches. The CDR3 covers 14 residues. Germline values: CDR1 GTSNPN, CDR2 SVGIG (reference sequence). CDR3 bases: TGTGCCTGGACAAAGGGGACAGGGACTCAGCCCCAGCATTTT. Translation: CAWTKGTGTQPQHF.

The chain carries TRBV5-6 and TRBJ1-3; weak D call: TRBD1 (5 bases). The CDR3 consists of 17 residues. V gave up 4 bases and J gave up 1 base, with 18 bases separating them. The V gene's germline CDR1 is SGHDT and CDR2 YYEEEE. The CDR3 DNA follows: TGTGCCAGCAGCCTGGGACGGTCTTTTGGATCTGGAAACACCATATATTTT. It is translated as CASSLGRSFGSGNTIYF.

The genes are TRBV5-1 and TRBJ2-3, with TRBD2 matching over 11 bases. The trim removed 0 bases at V and 0 bases at J, leaving 3 bases unmatched. The CDR3 runs 17 residues. Per germline, CDR1 SGHRS and CDR2 YFSETQ. The CDR3 region has the DNA TGCGCCAGCAGCTTGGCTAGGACTAGCGGGAGCACAGATACGCAGTATTTT. This gives the protein CASSLARTSGSTDTQYF.

The V gene is TRBV11-2, the J gene TRBJ2-7; 8 bases align to TRBD2. The V gene end was trimmed by 1 base and the J gene end by 5 bases; junction bases not matched to a gene: 16. The CDR3 totals 18 residues. Germline loops: CDR1 SGHAT, CDR2 FQNNGV. The CDR3 DNA sequence: TGTGCCAGCAGCTTAGTTACCCTTAATACGGGAGGGGAAGACGAGCAGTACTTC. It specifies CASSLVTLNTGGEDEQYF. Looking up the rest from reference TRBV11-2 and TRBJ2-7 gives the full variable domain: EAGVAQSPRYKIIEKRQSVAFWCNPISGHATLYWYQQILGQGPKLLIQFQNNGVVDDSQLPKDRFSAERLKGVDSTLKIQPAKLEDSAVYLCASSLVTLNTGGEDEQYFGPGTRLTVT.

This clone has a handful of counts. The same CDR3 arises from other DNA sequences in this sample as well. V and J are TRBV6-5 and TRBJ2-7, with D maybe TRBD2 (6 bases). Germline values: CDR1 MNHEY, CDR2 SVGAGI. Trimming took off 8 bases at V and 4 bases at J, with 15 bases between the two ends. The CDR3 has 13 residues. This chain's CDR3 is CASRGGNRYEQYF. The CDR3 DNA reads TGTGCCAGCCGGGGAGGCAACAGGTACGAGCAGTACTTC.

The V and J genes are TRBV5-1 and TRBJ1-2, with 9 bases aligning to TRBD1. V lost 3 bases and J lost 2; bases outside the gene matches: 11. Germline values: CDR1 SGHRS, CDR2 YFSETQ. The CDR3 has 17 amino acids. The CDR3 loop is CASSWSSGQGRNYGYTF. Here the CDR3 DNA reads TGCGCCAGCAGCTGGAGCTCCGGACAGGGGCGAAACTATGGCTACACCTTC.

The gene calls are TRBV28 and TRBJ2-2; a weak D match, TRBD2 (6 bases). V gave up 6 bases and J gave up 2 bases, with 13 bases separating them. This CDR3 region has 15 residues. Germline CDR1 and CDR2: MDHEN and SYDVKM. In nucleotides, the CDR3 is TGTGCCAGCAGCATAGCGGAGCTAAACACCGGGGAGCTGTTTTTT. Protein: CASSIAELNTGELFF.

This clone has a count of ten or more. CDR3 sequence (DNA): TGCGCCAGCAGCCACCGGATGGTAGGGTTGAGCGGGGAGCTGTTTTTT. Amino acid sequence: CASSHRMVGLSGELFF. The chain combines TRBV4-1 with TRBJ2-2; unclear D gene. The CDR3 has 16 residues. Trimming cost V 3 bases and J 7 bases, with 18 bases left between them. The germline gives CDR1 MGHRA, CDR2 YSYEKL.

The chain is built from TRBV2 and TRBJ2-7; 11 nucleotides line up with TRBD2. Germline CDR1 and CDR2: SNHLY and FYNNEI. The trim removed 7 bases at V and 2 bases at J, leaving 4 bases unmatched. This CDR3 has 14 residues. Here the CDR3 DNA reads TGTGCCAGCACCCATAGCGGGGGGGCCTACGAGCAGTACTTC. Residues: CASTHSGGAYEQYF. The full variable domain, in which reference TRBV2 and TRBJ2-7 provide the parts outside the CDR3, is EPEVTQTPSHQVTQMGQEVILRCVPISNHLYFYWYRQILGQKVEFLVSFYNNEISEKSEIFDDQFSVERPDGSNFTLKIRSTKLEDSAMYFCASTHSGGAYEQYFGPGTRLTVT.

This chain connects TRBV7-2 to TRBJ2-2; 11 nucleotides line up with TRBD2. V was clipped by 7 bases and J by 7 bases; unmatched bases: 8. This CDR3 is 15 amino acids long. Looked up from germline, CDR1 is SGHTA and CDR2 is FQGNSA. The CDR3: CASIVAGGPHGELFF. CDR3 DNA sequence: TGTGCCAGCATCGTAGCGGGAGGGCCTCACGGGGAGCTGTTTTTT.

The genes are TRBV2 and TRBJ2-5, with D tentatively TRBD1 or TRBD2 (6 bases each). Trimming stripped 5 bases from V and 4 bases from J, with 14 bases between. Germline V gene sequence: CDR1 SNHLY, CDR2 FYNNEI. The CDR3 spans 14 residues. For the CDR3, the DNA is TGTGCCAGCAGTCTACAGGGAGGCGGAGAGACCCAGTACTTC. It specifies CASSLQGGGETQYF. Combining the CDR3 with reference TRBV2 and TRBJ2-5 gives the whole variable domain EPEVTQTPSHQVTQMGQEVILRCVPISNHLYFYWYRQILGQKVEFLVSFYNNEISEKSEIFDDQFSVERPDGSNFTLKIRSTKLEDSAMYFCASSLQGGGETQYFGPGTRLLVL.

The V call is TRBV25-1, the J call TRBJ2-1; D ambiguous. This CDR3 has 15 residues. The V gene lost 3 bases and the J gene lost 0 bases, with 9 bases spanning the gap. Germline CDR1 reads MGHDK; CDR2 reads SYGVNS. CDR3 residues: CASSEIALSYNEQFF. Here the CDR3 DNA reads TGTGCCAGCAGTGAGATAGCCCTCTCCTACAATGAGCAGTTCTTC. Based on the CDR3 plus reference TRBV25-1 and TRBJ2-1, the full variable domain is EADIYQTPRYLVIGTGKKITLECSQTMGHDKMYWYQQDPGMELHLIHYSYGVNSTEKGDLSSESTVSRIRTEHFPLTLESARPSHTSQYLCASSEIALSYNEQFFGPGTRLTVL.

This sequence joins TRBV21-1 and TRBJ1-2. TRBV21-1 corresponds to a pseudogene. The CDR3 is made up of 14 amino acids. The CDR3 sequence: CASTTYGRIYGYTF. The CDR3 DNA reads TGTGCCAGCACAACTTATGGCCGCATCTATGGCTACACCTTC.

The CDR3 loop reads CASSATGTGGTDTQYF. CDR3 DNA: TGTGCCAGTAGTGCCACCGGGACAGGGGGCACAGATACGCAGTATTTT. The genes are TRBV19 and TRBJ2-3, with 10 bases lining up with TRBD1. CDR3 size: 16 residues. Trimming cost V 5 bases and J 1 base; bases outside gene matches: 6. Germline-derived CDR1 and CDR2 are LNHDA and SQIVND (reference sequence).

The chain recombines TRBV5-4 with TRBJ2-3; 10 bases map to TRBD2. The CDR3 is made up of 19 amino acids. Trimming removed 1 base from V and 3 bases from J; junction bases left unmatched: 14. CDR1 is SGHNT and CDR2 is YYREEE in the germline V gene (reference sequence). This CDR3 is CASSLRGAGGPLGTDTQYF. Here the CDR3 DNA reads TGTGCCAGCAGCTTGAGGGGAGCGGGAGGGCCGTTGGGTACAGATACGCAGTATTTT.

The rearrangement joins TRBV11-2 to TRBJ1-4; possible D gene TRBD1, 6 bases. V was shortened by 4 bases and J by 3 bases, with 15 bases between the two germline ends. Germline V gene lookup returns CDR1 SGHAT and CDR2 FQNNGV. The CDR3 has 16 residues. The CDR3 region has the DNA TGTGCCAGCAGCTCAGGCGGGGGCACGGCTAATGAAAAACTGTTTTTT. Translation: CASSSGGGTANEKLFF. Filled out from reference TRBV11-2 and TRBJ1-4, the complete variable domain reads EAGVAQSPRYKIIEKRQSVAFWCNPISGHATLYWYQQILGQGPKLLIQFQNNGVVDDSQLPKDRFSAERLKGVDSTLKIQPAKLEDSAVYLCASSSGGGTANEKLFFGSGTQLSVL.

The J gene is TRBJ2-1, the V gene TRBV21-1; the listed D gene, TRBD2, was not tested against the DNA. TRBV21-1 represents a pseudogene. The CDR3 extends over 15 amino acids. The CDR3 protein is CASSKVASADNEQFF. The CDR3 nucleotides read TGTGCCAGCAGCAAAGTCGCTAGCGCCGACAATGAGCAGTTCTTC.

The genes are TRBV30 and TRBJ1-5; 7 bases map to TRBD1. V shed 3 bases and J 12 bases; nucleotides not matched to a gene: 11. Germline V CDR1 and CDR2: GTSNPN, SVGIG (reference sequence). This CDR3 region has 13 residues. The CDR3 DNA reads as TGTGCCTGGAGAGCGACAGGGTTAACACACCAGCATTTT. Translated, it gives CAWRATGLTHQHF.

The chain couples TRBV7-3 to TRBJ2-7; 15 nucleotides line up with TRBD2. Germline CDR1 reads SGHTA; CDR2 reads FQGTGA. The CDR3 runs 20 residues. V shed 4 bases, J shed 3 bases, and the junction held 16 bases outside the gene matches. CDR3 sequence reads: CASSWTSGTSGRWGIYEQYF. As DNA, the CDR3 is TGTGCCAGCAGCTGGACATCCGGGACTAGCGGGAGGTGGGGAATCTACGAGCAGTACTTC.